Listed here are 24 T cell receptor beta chains from one sample, sequenced in a study of regulatory T cells in long-lasting Graves disease (dated by TCRdb to 2020 to 2023). Preparation of the library involved multiplex PCR. The data were produced on an Illumina HiSeq 4000. TCR beta libraries were built with iRepertoire HTBI primers and Arm-PCR amplification of CDR3 regions. The raw public reads went through TCRdb reprocessing: fastp at Q25, MiXCR clone calling, in-frame beta chains kept. Entries that share a CDR3 protein sequence are merged under the most common genes and DNA. The sample has some 430,000 distinct CDR3 sequences on record, under 25% of them singletons. Jointly, the top ten make up about 7% of the sample. The time point tag for this specimen amounts to: persistent/refractory GD, antithyroid drugs over 5 years with positive TRAb. For both TCR sequencing and RNA sequencing, RNA was extracted from PBMCs using TRIzol.

The specimen comprised peripheral blood mononuclear cells (PBMCs), sampled when the disease was refractory, from a patient treated with antithyroid drugs. The receptors were gathered from a female donor with Graves disease.

This clonotype has ten or more counts. The chain links TRBV9 to TRBJ1-4; no reliable D call. This CDR3 comprises 13 residues. Trimming cost V 0 bases and J 6 bases, with 6 bases left between them. Germline values: CDR1 SGDLS, CDR2 YYNGEE. The CDR3 region is CASSVGRDEKLFF. CDR3 DNA sequence: TGTGCCAGCAGCGTAGGACGGGATGAAAAACTGTTTTTT.

This clonotype has ten or more counts. The rearrangement links TRBV30 to TRBJ1-1; D is ambiguous. Per germline, CDR1 GTSNPN and CDR2 SVGIG (reference sequence). The V end was cut by 7 bases, the J end by 0 bases, with 6 bases between. CDR3 size: 11 residues. The DNA of the CDR3 is TGTGCCTTCTTCTTGAACACTGAAGCTTTCTTT. Residues: CAFFLNTEAFF.

This clonotype was picked up a small number of times. The genes are TRBV20-1 and TRBJ1-2, with D uncertain. Germline V CDR1 and CDR2: DFQATT, SNEGSKA (reference sequence). Trimming cost V 4 bases and J 8 bases, with 14 bases left between them. The CDR3 has 12 amino acids. Here the CDR3 reads CSATPQVEGYTF. In DNA form, the CDR3 reads TGCAGTGCTACGCCCCAAGTAGAGGGCTACACCTTC.

The chain employs TRBV24-1 and TRBJ1-2; 11 nucleotides align to TRBD1. Trimming removed 3 bases from V and 6 bases from J; junction bases left unmatched: 2. This CDR3 has 14 amino acids. Looked up from germline, CDR1 is KGHDR and CDR2 is SFDVKD. This chain's CDR3 is CATSDLDRGHGYTF. CDR3 nucleotide sequence: TGTGCCACCAGTGATCTGGACAGGGGGCATGGCTACACCTTC.

The DNA of the CDR3 is TGCAGTGCTAGAAAAGACAGGGATCAAGAGACCCAGTACTTC. Its protein product is CSARKDRDQETQYF. The chain has TRBV20-1 and TRBJ2-5; 7 nucleotides agree with TRBD1. Trimming took 2 bases from V and 2 from J; bases not matched to a gene: 5. There are 14 residues in the CDR3. Germline loops: CDR1 DFQATT, CDR2 SNEGSKA (reference sequence).

The CDR3 spells CASSLGPGPQHF. The CDR3 bases are TGTGCCAGCAGTTTAGGGCCGGGGCCCCAGCATTTT. The V and J genes are TRBV12-3 or TRBV12-4 and TRBJ1-5; D gene ambiguous. The CDR3 has 12 amino acids. Trimming took 1 base from V and 9 from J, leaving 7 bases between them.

This clonotype has ten or more counts. The genes are TRBV29-1 and TRBJ1-1, with 10 bases matching TRBD1. Trimming took 6 bases from V and 1 from J; bases not matched to a gene: 2. In germline, CDR1 is SQVTM, CDR2 ANQGSEA. This CDR3 has 13 amino acids. CDR3 bases: TGCAGCGTCGGGACAGGGGCGAACACTGAAGCTTTCTTT. It specifies CSVGTGANTEAFF.

This clonotype was recorded a few times. The rearrangement joins TRBV9 to TRBJ1-6; TRBD1 matches 8 bases. The germline CDR1 and CDR2 sequences are SGDLS and YYNGEE. The CDR3 runs to 15 residues. Trimming cost V 2 bases and J 7 bases; bases outside gene matches: 5. DNA of the CDR3: TGTGCCAGCAGCGTGACGGACAGGGTGAATTCACCCCTCCACTTT. It codes for CASSVTDRVNSPLHF.

This clonotype came up many times. The chain couples TRBV29-1 to TRBJ1-2, with TRBD1 identical over 7 bases. Germline CDR1 and CDR2: SQVTM and ANQGSEA. With V trimmed by 6 bases and J by 4 bases, 8 bases remained unmatched. This CDR3 spans 13 amino acids. The CDR3 loop is CSVPRGLSYGYTF. CDR3 DNA sequence: TGCAGCGTCCCTAGGGGGCTGAGCTATGGCTACACCTTC.

This clonotype has only a few counts. The genes are TRBV6-9 and TRBJ2-7, with D perhaps being TRBD1 or TRBD2 (6 bases each). Trimming cost V 3 bases and J 3 bases, with 12 bases left between them. Germline CDR1 and CDR2: MNHGY and SVAAGI. The CDR3 extends over 14 amino acids. CDR3 DNA: TGTGCCAGCAGTTACGGGGGCACCAACTACGAGCAGTACTTC. Amino acids: CASSYGGTNYEQYF.

This clonotype showed up many times. The chain joins TRBV2 to TRBJ1-5; D gene unclear. This CDR3 has 15 amino acids. Germline V gene sequence: CDR1 SNHLY, CDR2 FYNNEI. Trimming stripped 6 bases from V and 4 bases from J, with 16 bases between. The DNA of the CDR3 is TGTGCCAGCAGGAAAGGCCCCGCTGGGAATCAGCCCCAGCATTTT. Encoded protein: CASRKGPAGNQPQHF. Filled out from reference TRBV2 and TRBJ1-5, the complete variable domain reads EPEVTQTPSHQVTQMGQEVILRCVPISNHLYFYWYRQILGQKVEFLVSFYNNEISEKSEIFDDQFSVERPDGSNFTLKIRSTKLEDSAMYFCASRKGPAGNQPQHFGDGTRLSIL.

The chain joins TRBV7-2 to TRBJ2-7; 15 bases match TRBD2. The CDR3 is 17 residues long. Trimming took 1 base from V and 3 from J; bases not matched to a gene: 4. The V gene's germline CDR1 is SGHTA and CDR2 FQGNSA. The DNA for the CDR3 is TGTGCCAGCAGCTTAGTGGGACTAGCGGGAGGAGACTACGAGCAGTACTTC. Translation gives CASSLVGLAGGDYEQYF.

V is TRBV5-1 and J is TRBJ1-2; D is possibly TRBD1 (5 bases). CDR1 and CDR2 from the germline V gene are SGHRS and YFSETQ. The CDR3 covers 15 residues. With 3 bases removed from V and 1 base from J, the gap between germline ends came to 13 bases. The CDR3 loop is CASSWRGDLNYGYTF. Here the CDR3 DNA reads TGCGCCAGCAGCTGGCGGGGGGACCTTAACTATGGCTACACCTTC.

The chain uses TRBV10-3 and TRBJ2-6; D not certain. CDR1 and CDR2 from the germline V gene are ENHRY and SYGVKD. The CDR3 sequence is 14 residues long. V was shortened by 2 bases and J by 0 bases, with 2 bases between the two germline ends. CDR3 protein: CAISEDSGANVLTF. The CDR3 DNA reads as TGTGCCATCAGTGAGGACTCTGGGGCCAACGTCCTGACTTTC.

This chain links TRBV4-3 with TRBJ2-4; D might be TRBD1 (6 bases). This CDR3 has 14 amino acids. Germline lookup yields CDR1 LGHNA and CDR2 YSLEER. V shed 3 bases and J shed 8 bases, with 14 bases lying between them. CDR3 coding DNA: TGCGCCAGCAGCCATCAGGGGTCCAGGGACATTCAGTACTTC. This codes for CASSHQGSRDIQYF.

The gene calls are TRBV7-9 and TRBJ2-3; no definite D call. The CDR3 is 13 amino acids. Germline V CDR1 and CDR2: SEHNR, FQNEAQ (reference sequence). V was shortened by 6 bases and J by 7 bases, with 14 bases between the two germline ends. CDR3 residues: CASSDSTGNTQYF. Written as DNA, the CDR3 is TGTGCCAGCAGTGACTCAACGGGCAATACGCAGTATTTT.

This clonotype was observed many times. The chain uses TRBV5-1 and TRBJ2-4; D is undetermined. This CDR3 is built from 18 residues. CDR1 and CDR2 (germline): SGHRS, YFSETQ. The germline V and J ends were trimmed by 1 base and 0 bases, with 17 bases remaining between them. For the CDR3, the DNA is TGCGCCAGCAGCTTGCGGTCAGACACCTACCCAGCCAAAAACATTCAGTACTTC. This encodes CASSLRSDTYPAKNIQYF.

CDR3 amino acids: CASRARTVRSAEAFF. The CDR3 bases are TGTGCCAGCAGAGCCAGGACAGTGCGTAGCGCTGAAGCTTTCTTT. The rearrangement joins TRBV2 to TRBJ1-1; TRBD1 is a possible D gene (6 bases). The V end lost 6 bases, the J end lost 6 bases, and 20 bases lay between the germline ends. The CDR3 loop spans 15 amino acids. Per the germline V gene, CDR1 is SNHLY and CDR2 is FYNNEI.

The count of this clonotype is one. Possible read error: a much larger clone is one base away. The chain uses TRBV5-1 and TRBJ1-2, with D uncertain. The CDR3 sequence is 18 residues long. V lost 3 bases, J lost 1 base, and 22 bases lay in between. CDR1 is SGHRS and CDR2 is YFSETQ in the germline V gene. The CDR3 sequence: CASSSNGLGIGFNYGYTF. The CDR3, as DNA: TGCGCCAGCAGCTCCAATGGCCTGGGAATAGGGTTTAACTATGGCTACACCTTC.

This clonotype has only a few counts. The chain has TRBV7-9 and TRBJ2-7; 9 bases map to TRBD2. Germline V lookup: CDR1 SEHNR, CDR2 FQNEAQ (reference sequence). The CDR3 totals 16 residues. Unmatched junction bases numbered 11, after V lost 4 bases and J lost 4 bases. CDR3 sequence reads: CASSSSTGLAKYEQYF. The CDR3 nucleotides are TGTGCCAGCAGCTCATCCACGGGACTAGCCAAATACGAGCAGTACTTC.

A word on this clonotype: This is likely a read error, given that the CDR3 carries no conserved phenylalanine or tryptophan at its end. The V call is TRBV15, the J call TRBJ1-6; TRBD1 is a possible D gene (5 bases). Germline lookup yields CDR1 LNHNV and CDR2 YYDKDF (reference sequence). CDR3 length equals 17 residues. Trimming cost V 3 bases and J 6 bases, with 18 bases left between them. CDR3 sequence: CATSRDIPGTANSPLHL. As DNA, the CDR3 is TGTGCCACCAGCAGGGATATTCCCGGGACGGCTAATTCACCCCTCCACCTT.

In this sample, this clonotype turned up many times. The chain uses TRBV28 and TRBJ2-7, with TRBD1 identical over 9 bases. With 6 bases clipped from V and 6 bases from J, the junction kept 15 bases outside the gene matches. The CDR3 covers 16 residues. Per germline, CDR1 MDHEN and CDR2 SYDVKM. CDR3 loop: CASRGLGQGSLGEQYF. The CDR3 nucleotides read TGTGCCAGCAGGGGCTTGGGACAGGGATCATTGGGCGAGCAGTACTTC.

In this sample, this clonotype turned up many times. CDR3 sequence: CASSLTGGTTEAFF. CDR3 nucleotide sequence: TGTGCCAGCAGCCTAACAGGGGGTACCACTGAAGCTTTCTTT. The chain couples TRBV3-1 to TRBJ1-1, with 8 bases that match TRBD1. The V and J ends lost 4 bases and 4 bases, in that order; junction bases with no gene match: 5. This CDR3 is 14 amino acids long. CDR1 and CDR2 from the germline V gene are LGHDT and YNNKEL (reference sequence).

This clonotype was seen at least ten times. V and J are TRBV20-1 and TRBJ1-2; D not certain. The CDR3 consists of 15 residues. Germline CDR1 and CDR2: DFQATT and SNEGSKA (reference sequence). Trimming stripped 0 bases from V and 0 bases from J, with 11 bases between. CDR3 bases: TGCAGTGCTAGAGATTTGATTCCTCCTAACTATGGCTACACCTTC. Amino acid sequence: CSARDLIPPNYGYTF.